This paragraph reports one T cell receptor beta chain. This sample stems from a study of blood T cell repertoires in COVID-19. Whole-study context: Material from acute and convalescent COVID-19 was sourced from the United States, Italy and Spain.

This CDR3 has 14 amino acids. V was pared by 4 bases and J by 0 bases, with 3 bases of the junction left unmatched. Germline-derived CDR1 and CDR2 are SGHRS and YFSETQ. Sequenced by immunoSEQ multiplex PCR; TCRdb stores in-frame clones only, minus some. Of tens of thousands of clones detected, 88% appear once; the ten largest clones hold 1.9%. The specimen sequenced was peripheral blood. The chain uses TRBV5-1 and TRBJ1-1, with 7 bases matching TRBD1. This receptor was identified in a woman of 80 years or more with active or convalescent COVID-19. As DNA, the CDR3 is TGCGCCAGCAGCACGGACAGGATGAACACTGAAGCTTTCTTT. Encoded protein: CASSTDRMNTEAFF. The variable domain in full, completed from reference TRBV5-1 and TRBJ1-1, reads KAGVTQTPRYLIKTRGQQVTLSCSPISGHRSVSWYQQTPGQGLQFLFEYFSETQRNKGNFPGRFSGRQFSNSRSEMNVSTLELGDSALYLCASSTDRMNTEAFFGQGTRLTVV.